This passage covers 18 T cell receptor beta chains from one sample sequenced in a study of cytomegalovirus exposure and HLA in healthy donors (dated by TCRdb to 2017 to 2019). Library prep was done by the immunoSEQ multiplex PCR assay. For the multiplex PCR, a mixture combining 60 forward primers for TCR Vbeta segments and 13 reverse primers for TCR Jbeta segments was used. Imported from immuneACCESS, the table was reduced by TCRdb to in-frame sequences with V and J called. These copies leave out some clones; in studies compared against another copy, an unresolved V gene accounts for under half, and the cause of the remainder is not known. For this sample the table gives about 160,000 clones, of which approximately 84% were detected only once. Together, the top ten hold about 2% of the sample. Specimen: PBMCs. The receptors were gathered from a man between 18 and 29 years old in good health and CMV-seropositive.

V is TRBV18 and J is TRBJ2-1; 12 bases are shared with TRBD2. The CDR3 is 18 residues long. The V gene end was trimmed by 8 bases and the J gene end by 7 bases; junction bases not matched to a gene: 18. Germline V gene data show CDR1 as KGHSH and CDR2 as LQKENI. The CDR3 spells CASTPRGLAGGPWNEQFF. DNA of the CDR3: TGTGCCAGCACCCCTCGGGGGCTAGCGGGGGGGCCTTGGAATGAGCAGTTCTTC.

This clone was counted a single time. The chain couples TRBV5-8 to TRBJ1-2; 7 positions match TRBD1. J was trimmed by 0 bases and V by 4 bases; bases with no gene match: 6. The length of the CDR3 is 15 residues. The V gene's germline CDR1 is SGHTS and CDR2 YDEGEE. As DNA, the CDR3 is TGTGCCAGCAGCCCGGGGACAGCTCCTAACTATGGCTACACCTTC. It codes for CASSPGTAPNYGYTF.

This clone has only one observation. V usage is TRBV6-6 and J usage is TRBJ2-1; no clear D. Germline-derived CDR1 and CDR2 are MNHNY and SVGAGI (reference sequence). This CDR3 contains 16 residues. Trimming removed 2 bases from V and 6 bases from J, with 17 bases in between. The CDR3 region has the DNA TGTGCCAGCAGTTACGGTTCCCGGGTTGGTGGCAATGAGCAGTTCTTC. This codes for CASSYGSRVGGNEQFF.

The chain combines TRBV5-1 with TRBJ1-3; 7 positions agree with TRBD1. The CDR3 loop spans 15 amino acids. CDR1 SGHRS and CDR2 YFSETQ come from the germline V gene. V lost 2 bases to trimming and J lost 6 bases; unmatched junction nucleotides: 8. Here the CDR3 reads CASSFTGTEENTIYF. For the CDR3, the DNA is TGCGCCAGCAGCTTCACCGGGACAGAAGAAAACACCATATATTTT.

The chain combines TRBV5-4 with TRBJ1-2, with 11 positions matching TRBD1. This CDR3 spans 12 amino acids. From germline, CDR1 is SGHNT and CDR2 YYREEE (reference sequence). After removal of 4 bases from V and 14 bases from J, the junction contained 7 bases not matched to a gene. Here the CDR3 reads CASSGGQGGWTF. In DNA, the CDR3 is TGTGCCAGCAGCGGGGGACAGGGGGGGTGGACCTTC. Together with reference TRBV5-4 and TRBJ1-2, the CDR3 gives the full variable domain: ETGVTQSPTHLIKTRGQQVTLRCSSQSGHNTVSWYQQALGQGPQFIFQYYREEENGRGNFPPRFSGLQFPNYSSELNVNALELDDSALYLCASSGGQGGWTFGSGTRLTVV.

This clone has more than one count but fewer than ten. The chain joins TRBV27 to TRBJ2-2, with TRBD2 as a possible D gene (5 bases). V was clipped by 5 bases and J by 6 bases, with 10 bases between them. Germline-derived CDR1 and CDR2 are MNHEY and SMNVEV (reference sequence). The CDR3 extends over 13 amino acids. The CDR3 region has the DNA TGTGCCAGCAGTCTGAGGGTAGCCGGGGAGCTGTTTTTT. This codes for CASSLRVAGELFF.

The chain links TRBV5-6 to TRBJ2-2; 12 bases align to TRBD2. CDR1 and CDR2 from the germline V gene are SGHDT and YYEEEE. The CDR3 length is 17 residues. V dropped 3 bases and J dropped 9; count of bases not matched to a gene: 12. CDR3 DNA sequence: TGTGCCAGCAGCTCCTCTAGCGGGGGGGCCATTAACAGGGAGCTGTTTTTT. Translation gives CASSSSSGGAINRELFF.

This chain uses TRBV6-5 with TRBJ1-2; TRBD1 aligns across 7 bases. This CDR3 has 13 amino acids. J was trimmed by 7 bases and V by 6 bases; bases with no gene match: 8. Germline-derived CDR1 and CDR2 are MNHEY and SVGAGI. The DNA of the CDR3 is TGTGCCAGCAGCCACAGGGGAACGCGTGGCTACACCTTC. The encoded protein is CASSHRGTRGYTF.

CDR3 protein: CASSLELGQGGNTIYF. CDR3 DNA: TGTGCCAGCAGCTTAGAATTAGGACAGGGAGGAAACACCATATATTTT. This sequence joins TRBV7-2 and TRBJ1-3; 8 bases agree with TRBD1. This CDR3 has 16 residues. Germline V gene lookup returns CDR1 SGHTA and CDR2 FQGNSA. The V gene end was trimmed by 1 base and the J gene end by 4 bases; junction bases not matched to a gene: 6.

The chain carries TRBV7-9 and TRBJ2-7, with D tentatively TRBD2 (5 bases). Trimming left V 4 bases short and J 7 bases short, with 23 bases between. Germline CDR1 SEHNR, CDR2 FQNEAQ (reference sequence). CDR3 length: 16 amino acids. This CDR3 reads CASSSLGVGNLREQYF. The CDR3 bases are TGTGCCAGCAGCTCCCTGGGAGTTGGGAACCTACGTGAGCAGTACTTC.

The chain uses TRBV5-6 and TRBJ1-5; TRBD1 might be the D (5 bases). V was pared by 3 bases and J by 3 bases, with 7 bases between. CDR3 size: 13 residues. The germline gives CDR1 SGHDT, CDR2 YYEEEE. The CDR3 coding sequence is TGTGCCAGCAGCTCAGGGTACAATCAGCCCCAGCATTTT. Encoded protein: CASSSGYNQPQHF.

The chain uses TRBV11-3 and TRBJ2-5; TRBD2 aligns across 9 bases. CDR1 is SGHNT, CDR2 YENEEA, per germline. The junction had 8 bases not matched to a gene; V was cut back by 1 base and J by 2 bases. This CDR3 is built from 17 residues. The CDR3 nucleotides are TGTGCCAGCAGCTTAGGGCCAAGCGGGGGGCCACAAGAGACCCAGTACTTC. The encoded protein is CASSLGPSGGPQETQYF.

About this clone itself: The sample contains more than one DNA sequence encoding this CDR3. The V call is TRBV7-6, the J call TRBJ2-7, with D perhaps TRBD2 (6 bases). This CDR3 comprises 15 residues. In germline, CDR1 is SGHVS, CDR2 FNYEAQ. V was shortened by 1 base and J by 5 bases, with 15 bases between the two germline ends. As DNA, the CDR3 is TGTGCCAGCAGCTTAGAGCTAGCGAGGTTCCACGAGCAGTACTTC. Its translation: CASSLELARFHEQYF.

J is TRBJ1-2 and V is TRBV11-2; 8 bases align to TRBD1. Germline trimming cut 1 base from V and 3 bases from J; bases unmatched to any gene: 10. This CDR3 region has 17 residues. The germline V gene encodes CDR1 SGHAT and CDR2 FQNNGV. CDR3 amino acids: CASSLGTGKGFHYGYTF. In DNA form, the CDR3 reads TGTGCCAGCAGCTTAGGGACAGGGAAAGGGTTTCACTATGGCTACACCTTC.

This clone was found a few times. The chain has TRBV9 and TRBJ2-2; TRBD2 matches 7 bases. CDR3 length: 15 amino acids. Germline V lookup: CDR1 SGDLS, CDR2 YYNGEE. V lost 3 bases to trimming and J lost 6 bases; unmatched junction nucleotides: 8. CDR3 region: CASSETGGGAGELFF. CDR3 bases: TGTGCCAGCAGCGAAACGGGGGGTGGGGCCGGGGAGCTGTTTTTT. Filled out from reference TRBV9 and TRBJ2-2, the complete variable domain reads DSGVTQTPKHLITATGQRVTLRCSPRSGDLSVYWYQQSLDQGLQFLIQYYNGEERAKGNILERFSAQQFPDLHSELNLSSLELGDSALYFCASSETGGGAGELFFGEGSRLTVL.

The rearrangement uses TRBV6-7 and TRBJ2-7; 7 bases are a match to TRBD1. TRBV6-7 is marked as an open reading frame, function uncertain. The junction had 13 bases not matched to a gene; V was cut back by 2 bases and J by 0 bases. The CDR3 totals 18 residues. The CDR3 DNA sequence: TGTGCCAGCAGTTACCTTAAGGACAGGACCGAAAGCTCCTACGAGCAGTACTTC. This sequence encodes CASSYLKDRTESSYEQYF.

J is TRBJ2-6 and V is TRBV29-1, with D unclear. The CDR3 extends over 14 amino acids. V gave up 1 base and J gave up 2 bases, with 6 bases separating them. Germline V gene sequence: CDR1 SQVTM, CDR2 ANQGSEA. The CDR3 coding sequence is TGCAGCGTTGAAGGAGCCACTGGGGCCAACGTCCTGACTTTC. Its translation: CSVEGATGANVLTF.

This clone was found a few times. V gene TRBV6-5 combines with J gene TRBJ2-7, with a weak D call TRBD2 (5 bases). Germline V gives CDR1 MNHEY, CDR2 SVGAGI. This CDR3 contains 14 residues. Trimming removed 5 bases at V and 2 bases at J, with 13 bases between. CDR3: CASSLAGSPYEQYF. The CDR3 DNA is TGTGCCAGCAGTCTGGCGGGTTCCCCCTACGAGCAGTACTTC.